This TCR beta chain was sequenced during a study of CD8+ T cells in alopecia areata. Turning to the study itself: People stayed on tofacitinib for 6 to 18 months, then stopped the drug for 6 months.

Reverse transcription of extracted RNA yielded cDNA, which provided the sequencing template. Produced via immunoSEQ multiplex PCR; TCRdb's table is partial and in-frame only. The repertoire holds about 140,000 clones, with 86% as singletons. V was pared by 3 bases and J by 0 bases, with 5 bases between. The germline V gene encodes CDR1 SGHRS and CDR2 YFSETQ. This CDR3 comprises 13 residues. Treatment described: oral pan-JAK inhibitor, 5-10 mg twice daily. This sequence was found in a human donor with alopecia areata. The sequenced sample was CD8+ T cells sorted from blood, obtained at week 4, from a patient treated with tofacitinib. The chain has TRBV5-1 and TRBJ2-3; no definite D call. The CDR3 sequence is CASSWTSTDTQYF. The DNA for the CDR3 is TGCGCCAGCAGCTGGACCAGCACAGATACGCAGTATTTT.